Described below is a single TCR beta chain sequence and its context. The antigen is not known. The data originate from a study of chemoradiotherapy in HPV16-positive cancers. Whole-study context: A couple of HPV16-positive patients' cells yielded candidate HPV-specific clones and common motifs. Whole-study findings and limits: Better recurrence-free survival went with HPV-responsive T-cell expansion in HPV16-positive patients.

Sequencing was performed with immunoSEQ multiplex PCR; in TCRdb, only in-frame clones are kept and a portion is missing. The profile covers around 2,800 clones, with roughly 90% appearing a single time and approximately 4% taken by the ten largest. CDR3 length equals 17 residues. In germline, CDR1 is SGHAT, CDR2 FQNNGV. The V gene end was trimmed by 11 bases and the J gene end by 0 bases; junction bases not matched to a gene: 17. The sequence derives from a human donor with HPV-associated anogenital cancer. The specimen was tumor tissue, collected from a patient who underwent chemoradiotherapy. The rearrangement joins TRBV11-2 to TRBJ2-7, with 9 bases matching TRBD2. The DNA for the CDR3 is TGTGCCCCCGGGGTCCTCAAGACTAGCGGAAACTCCTACGAGCAGTACTTC. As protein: CAPGVLKTSGNSYEQYF.